This T cell receptor beta chain originates from a study of cytomegalovirus exposure and HLA in healthy donors. Overall study findings and caveats: An Asian-associated ancestry cluster reportedly showed fewer N-insertions than the roughly 670-donor mean in a later analysis. CMV serostatus alone was available as immune exposure information.

PCR employed 60 Vbeta and 13 Jbeta primers. Authors' processing steps: Per a later analysis, the number of unique TCR beta chains was roughly 83 million, of which roughly 11 million were shared. Profiled with immunoSEQ multiplex PCR; TCRdb holds only in-frame clones, not every one. From that table come the V and J calls and clone size; the DNA was used to work out D and trimming. The sample has about 110,000 clones; 71% are singletons. This clone was found a few times. Its antigen is not identified. Sequencing was done on a sample of PBMCs. This receptor was obtained from a female donor in good health and CMV-seronegative.

The DNA of the CDR3 is TGCGCCAGCAGCAGGGAGGGCACCACCTCCTACGAGCAGTACTTC. The encoded protein is CASSREGTTSYEQYF. This chain links TRBV5-1 with TRBJ2-7; 7 bases line up with TRBD2. CDR3 length: 15 amino acids. Looked up from germline, CDR1 is SGHRS and CDR2 is YFSETQ. With V trimmed by 4 bases and J by 0 bases, 7 bases remained unmatched.